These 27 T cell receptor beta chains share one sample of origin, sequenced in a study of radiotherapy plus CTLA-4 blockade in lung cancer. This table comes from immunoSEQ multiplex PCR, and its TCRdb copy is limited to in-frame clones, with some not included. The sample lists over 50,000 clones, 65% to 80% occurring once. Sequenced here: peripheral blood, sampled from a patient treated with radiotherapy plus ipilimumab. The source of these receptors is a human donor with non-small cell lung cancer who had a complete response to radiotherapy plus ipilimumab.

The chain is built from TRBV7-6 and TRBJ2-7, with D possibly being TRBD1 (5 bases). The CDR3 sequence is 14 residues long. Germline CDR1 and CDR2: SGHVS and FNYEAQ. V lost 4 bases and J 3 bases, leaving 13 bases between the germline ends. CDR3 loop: CASSSPDNYYEQYF. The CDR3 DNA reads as TGTGCCAGCAGCTCCCCGGACAACTACTACGAGCAGTACTTC.

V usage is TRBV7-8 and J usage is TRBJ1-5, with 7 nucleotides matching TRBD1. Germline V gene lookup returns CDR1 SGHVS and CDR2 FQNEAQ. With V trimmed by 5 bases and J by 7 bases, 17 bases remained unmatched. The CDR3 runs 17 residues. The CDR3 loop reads CASSQLQGGRQRQPQHF. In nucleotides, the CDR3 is TGTGCCAGCAGCCAATTACAAGGGGGCAGGCAGAGGCAGCCCCAGCATTTT.

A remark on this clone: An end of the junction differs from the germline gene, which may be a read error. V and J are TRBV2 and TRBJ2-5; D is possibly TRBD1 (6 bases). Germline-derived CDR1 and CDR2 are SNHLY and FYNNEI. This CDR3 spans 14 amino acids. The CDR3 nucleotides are TGTGCCAGCAGTGGTACAGGGATCCAACAGACCCAGTACTTC. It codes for CASSGTGIQQTQYF.

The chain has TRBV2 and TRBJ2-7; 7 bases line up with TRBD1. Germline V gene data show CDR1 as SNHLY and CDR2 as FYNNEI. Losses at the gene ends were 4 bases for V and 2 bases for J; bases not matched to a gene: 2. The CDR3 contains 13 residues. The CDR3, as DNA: TGTGCCAGCAGTGGGGACAGTCCCTACGAGCAGTACGTC. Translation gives CASSGDSPYEQYV.

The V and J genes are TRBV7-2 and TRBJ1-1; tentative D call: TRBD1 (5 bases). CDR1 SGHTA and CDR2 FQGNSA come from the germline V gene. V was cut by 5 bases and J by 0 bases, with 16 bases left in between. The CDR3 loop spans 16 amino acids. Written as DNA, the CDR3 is TGTGCCAGCAGCGCCCGACAGTTTTCCATGAACACTGAAGCTTTCTTT. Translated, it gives CASSARQFSMNTEAFF.

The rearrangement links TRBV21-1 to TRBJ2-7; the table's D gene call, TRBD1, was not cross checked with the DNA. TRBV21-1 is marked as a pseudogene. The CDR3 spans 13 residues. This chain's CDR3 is CASSKDSSYEQYV. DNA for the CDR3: TGTGCCAGCAGCAAAGACAGCTCCTACGAGCAGTACGTC.

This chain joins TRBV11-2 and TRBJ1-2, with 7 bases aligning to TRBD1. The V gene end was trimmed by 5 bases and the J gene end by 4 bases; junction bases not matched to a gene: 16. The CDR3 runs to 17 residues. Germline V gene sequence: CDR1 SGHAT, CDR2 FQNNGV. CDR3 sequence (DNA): TGTGCCAGCAGCCCACCGACAGGGCTCTTCCAAGTCTATGGCTACACCTTC. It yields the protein CASSPPTGLFQVYGYTF.

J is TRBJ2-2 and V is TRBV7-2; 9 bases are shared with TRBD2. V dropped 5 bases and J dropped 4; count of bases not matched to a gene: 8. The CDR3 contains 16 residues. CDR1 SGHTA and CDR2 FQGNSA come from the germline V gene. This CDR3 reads CASSDWRGGPTGELFF. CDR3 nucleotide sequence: TGTGCCAGCAGCGATTGGCGGGGGGGCCCCACCGGGGAGCTGTTTTTT.

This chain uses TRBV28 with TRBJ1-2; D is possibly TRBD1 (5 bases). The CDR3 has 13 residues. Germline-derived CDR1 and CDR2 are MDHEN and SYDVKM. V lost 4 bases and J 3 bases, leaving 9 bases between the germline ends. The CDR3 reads CASSSRTYYGYTF. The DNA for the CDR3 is TGTGCCAGCAGTTCGCGGACATACTATGGCTACACCTTC.

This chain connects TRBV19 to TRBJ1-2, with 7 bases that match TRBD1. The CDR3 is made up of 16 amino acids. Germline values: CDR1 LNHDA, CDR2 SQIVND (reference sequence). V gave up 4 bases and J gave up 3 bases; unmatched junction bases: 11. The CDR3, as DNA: TGTGCCAGTAGTAGAAACACCGGGACAGAAGACTATGGCTACACCTTC. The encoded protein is CASSRNTGTEDYGYTF.

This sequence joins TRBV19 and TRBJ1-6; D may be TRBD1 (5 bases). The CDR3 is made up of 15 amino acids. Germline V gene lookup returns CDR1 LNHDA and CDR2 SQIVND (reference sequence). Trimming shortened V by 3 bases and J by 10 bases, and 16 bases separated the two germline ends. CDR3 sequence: CASSIPSGGSSPLHF. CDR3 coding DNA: TGTGCCAGTAGTATCCCCTCCGGGGGTAGCTCACCCCTCCACTTT.

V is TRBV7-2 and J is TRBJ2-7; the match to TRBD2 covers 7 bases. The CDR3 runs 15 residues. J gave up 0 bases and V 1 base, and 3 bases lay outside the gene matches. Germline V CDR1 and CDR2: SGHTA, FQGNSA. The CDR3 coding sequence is TGTGCCAGCAGCTTAGTGGGGGGGGGCTCCTACGAGCAGTACTTC. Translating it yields CASSLVGGGSYEQYF.

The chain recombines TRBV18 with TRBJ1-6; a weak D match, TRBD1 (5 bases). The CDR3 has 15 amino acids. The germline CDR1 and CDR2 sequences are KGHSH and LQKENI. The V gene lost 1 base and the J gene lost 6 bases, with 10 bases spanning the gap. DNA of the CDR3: TGTGCCAGCTCACCACTCCTGACAGCTAATTCACCCCTCCACTTT. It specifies CASSPLLTANSPLHF.

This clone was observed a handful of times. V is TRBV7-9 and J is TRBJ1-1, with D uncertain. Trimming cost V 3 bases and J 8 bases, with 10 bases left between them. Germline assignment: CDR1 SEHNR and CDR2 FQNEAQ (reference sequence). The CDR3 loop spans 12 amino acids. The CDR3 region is CASSFGALEAFF. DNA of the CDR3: TGTGCCAGCAGCTTTGGAGCTCTGGAAGCTTTCTTT. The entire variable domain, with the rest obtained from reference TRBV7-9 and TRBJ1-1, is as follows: DTGVSQNPRHKITKRGQNVTFRCDPISEHNRLYWYRQTLGQGPEFLTYFQNEAQLEKSRLLSDRFSAERPKGSFSTLEIQRTEQGDSAMYLCASSFGALEAFFGQGTRLTVV.

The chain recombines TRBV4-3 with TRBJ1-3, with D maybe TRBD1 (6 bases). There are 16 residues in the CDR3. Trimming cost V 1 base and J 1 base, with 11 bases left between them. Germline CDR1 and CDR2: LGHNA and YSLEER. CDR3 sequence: CASSQVGGLSGNTIYF. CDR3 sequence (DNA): TGCGCCAGCAGCCAAGTCGGGGGGCTATCTGGAAACACCATATATTTT.

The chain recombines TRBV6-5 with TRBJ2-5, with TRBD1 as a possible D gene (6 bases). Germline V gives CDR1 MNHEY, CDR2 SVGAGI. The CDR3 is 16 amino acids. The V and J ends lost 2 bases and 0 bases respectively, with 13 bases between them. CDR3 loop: CASSYTYDRHQETQYF. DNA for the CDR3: TGTGCCAGCAGTTACACATACGACAGGCACCAAGAGACCCAGTACTTC.

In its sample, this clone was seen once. The CDR3 here is CASSPVGRQPQHF. The CDR3 coding sequence is TGTGCCAGCAGCCCCGTGGGGAGGCAGCCCCAGCATTTT. The chain joins TRBV11-2 to TRBJ1-5; no definite D call. The germline V gene has CDR1 SGHAT and CDR2 FQNNGV. Trimming shortened V by 5 bases and J by 7 bases, and 12 bases separated the two germline ends. CDR3 size: 13 residues.

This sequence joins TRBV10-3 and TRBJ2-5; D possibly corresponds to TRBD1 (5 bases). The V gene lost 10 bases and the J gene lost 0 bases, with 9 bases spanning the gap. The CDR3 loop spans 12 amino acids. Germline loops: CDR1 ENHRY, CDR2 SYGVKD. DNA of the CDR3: TGTGCCACCCAAGGGGACCAAGAGACCCAGTACTTC. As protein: CATQGDQETQYF.

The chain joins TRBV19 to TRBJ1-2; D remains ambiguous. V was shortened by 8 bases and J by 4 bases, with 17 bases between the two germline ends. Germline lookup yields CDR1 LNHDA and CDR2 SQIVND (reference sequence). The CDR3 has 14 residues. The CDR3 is CASVRDTMGYGYTF. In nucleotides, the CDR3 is TGTGCCAGTGTTCGTGACACCATGGGCTATGGCTACACCTTC.

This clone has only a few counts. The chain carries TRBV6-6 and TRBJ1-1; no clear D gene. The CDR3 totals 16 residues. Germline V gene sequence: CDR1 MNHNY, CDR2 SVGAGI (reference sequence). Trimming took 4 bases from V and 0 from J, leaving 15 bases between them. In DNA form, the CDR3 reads TGTGCCAGCAGTTCCCCCGGGATGGGAATGAACACTGAAGCTTTCTTT. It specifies CASSSPGMGMNTEAFF.

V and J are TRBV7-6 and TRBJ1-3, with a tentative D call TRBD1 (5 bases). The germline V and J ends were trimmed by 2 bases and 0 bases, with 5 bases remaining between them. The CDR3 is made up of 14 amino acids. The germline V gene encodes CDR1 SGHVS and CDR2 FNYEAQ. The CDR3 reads CASSLRGSGNTIYF. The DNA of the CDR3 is TGTGCCAGCAGCTTAAGGGGCTCTGGAAACACCATATATTTT.

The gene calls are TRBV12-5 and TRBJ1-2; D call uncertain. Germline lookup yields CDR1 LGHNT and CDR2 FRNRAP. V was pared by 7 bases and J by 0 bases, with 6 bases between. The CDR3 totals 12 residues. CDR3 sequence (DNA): TGTGCTAGTGCCCAGTCTAACTATGGCTACACCTTC. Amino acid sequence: CASAQSNYGYTF.

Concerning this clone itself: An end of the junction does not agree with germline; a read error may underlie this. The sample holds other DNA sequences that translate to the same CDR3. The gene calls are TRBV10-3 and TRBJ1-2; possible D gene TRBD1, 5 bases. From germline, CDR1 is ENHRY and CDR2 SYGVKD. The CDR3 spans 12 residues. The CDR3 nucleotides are TGTGCCATCTTACAGGAGCCCTATGGCTATACCTTC. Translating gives CAILQEPYGYTF.

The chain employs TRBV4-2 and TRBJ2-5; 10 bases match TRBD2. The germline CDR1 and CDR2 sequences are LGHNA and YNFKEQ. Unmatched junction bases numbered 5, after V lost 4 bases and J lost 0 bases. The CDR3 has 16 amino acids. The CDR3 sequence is CASSPGLAIYQETQYF. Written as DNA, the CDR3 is TGTGCCAGCAGCCCGGGACTAGCGATCTACCAAGAGACCCAGTACTTC.

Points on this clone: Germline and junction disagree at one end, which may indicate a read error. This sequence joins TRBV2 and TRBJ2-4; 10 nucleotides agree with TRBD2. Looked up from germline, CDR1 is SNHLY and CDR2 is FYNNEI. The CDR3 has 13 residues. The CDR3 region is CASGLASGGRGCF. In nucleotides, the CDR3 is TGTGCCAGCGGGTTAGCTAGCGGGGGCCGAGGTTGCTTC.

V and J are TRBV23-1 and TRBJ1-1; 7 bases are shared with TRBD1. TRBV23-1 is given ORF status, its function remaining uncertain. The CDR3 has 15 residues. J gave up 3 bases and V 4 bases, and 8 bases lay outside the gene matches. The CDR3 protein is CASSPKTGNYTEAFF. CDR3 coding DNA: TGCGCCAGCAGTCCGAAGACAGGGAACTACACTGAAGCTTTCTTT.

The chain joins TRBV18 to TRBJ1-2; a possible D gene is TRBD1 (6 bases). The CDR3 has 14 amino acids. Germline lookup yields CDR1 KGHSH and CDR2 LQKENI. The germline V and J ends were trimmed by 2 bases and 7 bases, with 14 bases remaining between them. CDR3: CASSPGQIGTGYTF. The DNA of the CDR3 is TGTGCCAGCTCACCAGGACAGATAGGTACTGGCTACACCTTC.